The clone carrying this T cell receptor (beta chain) is a singleton in its sample. What it binds is not known. The time point here: neoterminal ileum biopsy at postoperative endoscopy, about 6 months after surgery. Trimming took off 8 bases at V and 1 base at J, with 12 bases between the two ends. CDR3 length: 13 residues. Per the germline V gene, CDR1 is GTSNPN and CDR2 is SVGIG (reference sequence). This sample was included in a study of T cell repertoires in ileal Crohn's disease. Each sample's TCRB immunosequencing used five hundred nanograms of biopsy DNA. TCRdb keeps only in-frame clones here, not all; method: immunoSEQ multiplex PCR. Of 12,000 or so clones in the sample, roughly 80% were seen once. Study-wide findings and caveats: Compared with CD4 T cells, sorted CD8 cells carried more expanded clones. Active smokers at surgery had more clonal expansions than non-smokers.

The chain uses TRBV30 and TRBJ1-3; a possible D gene is TRBD1 (5 bases). What was sequenced was ileal tissue. This receptor was identified in an adult with Crohn's disease. The CDR3 here is CAGGAKSGNTIYF. For the CDR3, the DNA is TGTGCCGGAGGGGCGAAGTCTGGAAACACCATATATTTT.